Listed below are T cell receptor beta chains from one sample, sequenced in a study of technical replicates of blood from a handful of donors. Using immunoSEQ multiplex PCR, the repertoire was profiled, and TCRdb retains in-frame clones only, with some absent. Of around 74,000 clones in the sample, about 86% were seen once. Sequenced input: PBMCs. Source of these receptors: a human donor in good health. Some clones in this sample may be carry-over from other donors' samples. CDR3s include the opening cysteine and the closing phenylalanine or tryptophan. Clone sizes are given selectively: once, few, many, or a class where the clone is expanded.

TRBJ2-7 - TRBV7-2 CASSLANGYEQYF
TRBJ1-3 few TRBV19 CASRPNRDSSGNTIYF
TRBJ2-1 - TRBV12-5 CASGFVLAGPYNEQFF
TRBJ1-1 few TRBV11-2 CASSFPTGSTEAFF
TRBJ2-7 - TRBV28 CASSFNSEQYF
TRBJ2-7 - TRBV9 CASSVEQGAREQYF
TRBJ1-1 - TRBV4-1 CASSPWSQGDTEAFF
TRBJ2-2 - TRBV7-2 CASRPTGTGELFF
TRBJ2-3 many TRBV5-6 CASSLGAGAPTDTQYF
TRBJ1-6 - TRBV5-1 CASSLEGRGSSPLHF
TRBJ2-7 few TRBV7-8 CASSYSSGDLYEQYF
TRBJ1-2 - TRBV18 CASSPTKGEKDYTF
TRBJ1-1 few TRBV6-4 CASSDTLIGRKNTEAFF
TRBJ1-2 - TRBV5-6 CASGGFVGVSDGYTF
TRBJ2-6 - TRBV30 CASGLAGVGGANVLTF
TRBJ1-4 - TRBV7-6 CASSAGTTNEKLFF
TRBJ2-3 - TRBV11-2 CASSLDGGRVWSTDTQYF
TRBJ2-1 - TRBV7-9 CASSLPYPSSYNEQFF
TRBJ1-5 - TRBV7-2 CASSRDRDQPQHF
TRBJ1-6 - TRBV7-8 CASSPPPGTYNSPLHF
TRBJ1-2 few TRBV18 CASSPPLVTQAYGYTF
TRBJ1-1 - TRBV7-6 CASSPEGTGVGLNTEAFF
TRBJ1-1 - TRBV30 CAWKQGANTEAFF
TRBJ2-1 - TRBV21-1 CASALRGQEYNEQFF
TRBJ2-3 - TRBV10-3 CAISDGTGSLTDTQYF
TRBJ2-1 - TRBV10-3 CAIRSGGAANEQFF
TRBJ1-4 - TRBV2 CASSEGTAATNEKLFF
TRBJ1-1 - TRBV5-5 CASSRTGTANTEAFF
TRBJ2-5 - TRBV7-7 CASSLVVGRQETQYF
TRBJ1-2 - TRBV6-1 CASSAQRGGLQGYTF
TRBJ1-2 - TRBV29-1 CSVDLWGPNYGYTF
TRBJ2-7 - TRBV5-4 CASSSGGLYEQYF
TRBJ2-7 - TRBV5-6 CASSLAASSYEQYF
TRBJ2-1 - TRBV4-3 CASNRERTSAYNEQFF
TRBJ1-2 - TRBV7-9 CASSLEPGQGYGYTF
TRBJ2-7 - TRBV30 CAWSVGGLAVKKDEQYF
TRBJ2-7 - TRBV2 CASIARLAGSYEQYF
TRBJ2-1 - TRBV4-2 CASSPVPSGSSYEQFF
TRBJ2-1 few TRBV5-1 CASSFSGSYNEQFF
TRBJ1-3 - TRBV7-2 CASSTNGGGNTIYF
TRBJ2-7 - TRBV12-2 CASRHNPREGPYEQYF
TRBJ2-5 - TRBV6-1 CASLVRAETQYF
TRBJ2-7 few TRBV7-8 CASSLNAGAYEQYF
TRBJ1-2 - TRBV6-5 CASSFREVGGYTF
TRBJ1-1 - TRBV27 CASSLLRVNTEAFF